This TCR beta chain was sequenced for a study of blood T cell repertoires in COVID-19 (dated by TCRdb to about 2020). Regarding the complete study: Collaborator samples came from the United States, Italy and Spain and covered acute and convalescent phases of COVID-19. The repertoires were made available in a free public database intended to serve as a resource for research on the immune response to SARS-CoV-2. Where available, HLA class I and class II types were taken from metadata supplied by the sample provider and were not determined by assay-based typing. The samples were drawn from two sources: the first 160 participants of the ongoing ImmuneRACE study, and 1,000 to 1,500 subjects contributed by 6 global collaborators. Nearly every sample came with metadata listing a de-identified subject ID, COVID-19 status, age in years and sex. The material from the prospective study consisted of cDNA or gDNA derived from T cells, B-cell-depleted T cells, or PBMCs. The dataset comprised deeply sampled blood TCRbeta repertoires from subjects exposed to, actively infected with, or recovered from COVID-19.

The CDR3 numbers 14 residues from cysteine through phenylalanine. The DNA shown is the 42-base CDR3, in frame from base 1. The germline V gene supplies CDR1 SGHRS and CDR2 YFSETQ. Unmatched junction bases come to 4, with V trimmed by 4 bases and J by 3 bases. The immunoSEQ Assay, a bias-controlled multiplex PCR, was used to amplify TCRbeta CDR3 regions from genomic DNA. The authors' pipeline ran thus. Nucleated cell counts per sample were estimated from amplification of reference gene primers within the assay. To quantify the absolute abundance of each unique TCRbeta CDR3 rearrangement, sequence reads were collapsed and filtered. Productive Simpson clonality was computed per sample as the square root of Simpson's diversity index over productive rearrangements. This immuneACCESS table, as held by TCRdb, lists in-frame sequences with V and J called but not all clones. Of the missing ones, under half trace to an unresolved V gene in checked studies; the others have no known cause. The V and J calls and clone size come from that table; D and trimming were worked out from the DNA. The sample table contains fewer than 150,000 clones; only one count was recorded for approximately 90% of them. 9.5% to 12% of the sample is in the top ten clones.

Points the paper makes about the study in general: Clinical and demographic metadata were provided uncurated, with the amount varying by source and participant.

This clone was seen just once. What antigen it recognizes has not been identified. No base quality information exists; no much larger clone differs at one position. The collaborating institutions used their own protocols to collect whole blood in K2EDTA tubes. For TCRbeta analysis, collaborators shipped samples as frozen whole blood, isolated PBMCs, or DNA extracted from either of those sample types. This sequence uses TRBV5-1 and TRBJ1-1; a stretch of 9 junction bases matches TRBD1. Material for sequencing was peripheral blood. This receptor was obtained from an elderly woman with acute or convalescent COVID-19. The base sequence is TGCGCCAGCAGCCTTGGGACAGGGTACACTGAAGCTTTCTTT. Its amino acids are CASSLGTGYTEAFF.